This TCR beta chain is from a study of T-cell reconstitution after alpha-beta-depleted transplantation in children. Unique molecular identifiers featured in how the TCRbeta library was prepared. A single record per CDR3 protein comes from TCRdb applying MiXCR to the PCR reads. The sample carries about 640,000 distinct CDR3 sequences, roughly 15% recorded once. This receptor was obtained from a human donor who donated a stem cell graft to a child with acute myeloid leukemia. Specimen: PBMCs from the stem cell graft donor, collected from the stem cell graft.

CDR3 sequence: CSARDPTGANVLTF. The DNA of the CDR3 is TGCAGTGCTAGAGACCCTACCGGGGCCAACGTCCTGACTTTC. The V call is TRBV20-1, the J call TRBJ2-6; D is uncertain. Germline values: CDR1 DFQATT, CDR2 SNEGSKA (reference sequence). V gave up 0 bases and J gave up 4 bases, with 7 bases separating them. This CDR3 region has 14 residues.